This entry features one T cell receptor beta chain sequence. This entry belongs to a study of technical replicates of blood from several donors. Germline V lookup: CDR1 MNHEY, CDR2 SVGAGI. Trimming pared 7 bases from V and 0 bases from J, leaving 7 bases between. The CDR3 is 13 residues long. TCRdb's table, derived via immunoSEQ multiplex PCR, lists solely in-frame clones and lacks some. Of about 94,000 clones in the sample, approximately 95% were seen once. The chain links TRBV6-5 to TRBJ1-3; D remains unclear. The source of this sequence is a human donor in good health. The sample was T cells isolated from PBMCs. CDR3 sequence reads: CASTAHSGNTIYF. CDR3 sequence (DNA): TGTGCCAGCACAGCGCACTCTGGAAACACCATATATTTT.